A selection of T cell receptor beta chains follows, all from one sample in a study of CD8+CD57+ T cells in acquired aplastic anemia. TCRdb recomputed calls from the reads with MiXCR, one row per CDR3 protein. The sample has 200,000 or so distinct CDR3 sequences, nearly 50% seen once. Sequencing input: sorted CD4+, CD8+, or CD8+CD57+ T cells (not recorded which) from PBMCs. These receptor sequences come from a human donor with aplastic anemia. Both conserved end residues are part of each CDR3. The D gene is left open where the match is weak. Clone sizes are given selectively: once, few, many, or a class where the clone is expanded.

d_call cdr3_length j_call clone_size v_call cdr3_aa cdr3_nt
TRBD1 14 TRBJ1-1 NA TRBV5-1 CASSSGQGNTEAFF TGCGCCAGCAGCTCCGGACAGGGGAACACTGAAGCTTTCTTT
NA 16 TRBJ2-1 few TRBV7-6 CASSVTSQSSYNEQFF TGTGCCAGCAGCGTCACTAGTCAGAGCTCCTACAATGAGCAGTTCTTC
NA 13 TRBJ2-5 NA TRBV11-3 CASRKLYQETQYF TGTGCCAGCCGAAAACTGTACCAAGAGACCCAGTACTTC
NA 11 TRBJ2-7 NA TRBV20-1 CSARKNYEQYF TGCAGTGCTAGAAAGAACTACGAGCAGTACTTC
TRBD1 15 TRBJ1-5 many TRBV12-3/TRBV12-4 CASRLGQVYGQPQHF TGTGCCAGCAGGCTAGGACAGGTTTACGGTCAGCCCCAGCATTTT
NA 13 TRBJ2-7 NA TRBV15 CATSGAAGYEQYF TGTGCCACCAGCGGCGCAGCGGGCTACGAGCAGTACTTC
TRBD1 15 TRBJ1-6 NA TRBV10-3 CAISPRDSDNSPLHF TGTGCCATCAGTCCTCGGGACAGCGATAATTCACCCCTCCACTTT
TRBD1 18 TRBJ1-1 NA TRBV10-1 CASSLSIAGTGLGTEAFF TGCGCCAGCAGCCTTTCGATAGCTGGGACAGGGTTGGGAACTGAAGCTTTCTTT
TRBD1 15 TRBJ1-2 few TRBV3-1 CASSGQGSPRYGYTF TGTGCCAGCAGCGGACAGGGAAGCCCCAGGTATGGCTACACCTTC
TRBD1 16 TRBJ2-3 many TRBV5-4 CASSLADRGSTDTQYF TGTGCCAGCAGCTTGGCGGACAGGGGGTCGACAGATACGCAGTATTTT
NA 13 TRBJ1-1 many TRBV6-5 CASRRTVNTEAFF TGTGCCAGCAGACGGACAGTGAACACTGAAGCTTTCTTT
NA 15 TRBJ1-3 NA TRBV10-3 CAISEPRELGNTIYF TGTGCCATCAGTGAGCCTCGGGAGCTTGGAAACACCATATATTTT
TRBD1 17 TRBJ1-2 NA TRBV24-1 CATSDTVTGTGFYGYTF TGTGCCACCAGTGATACGGTGACAGGGACCGGTTTCTATGGCTACACCTTC
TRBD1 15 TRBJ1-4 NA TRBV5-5 CASSLGGQGSEKLFF TGTGCCAGCAGCTTAGGAGGACAGGGAAGTGAAAAACTGTTTTTT
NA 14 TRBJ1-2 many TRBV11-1 CASSFATCWYGYTF TGTGCCAGCAGCTTCGCCACGTGTTGGTATGGCTACACCTTC
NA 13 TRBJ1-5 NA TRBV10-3 CAISDRTSLKPHF TGTGCCATCAGTGACAGGACTTCACTTAAACCGCATTTT
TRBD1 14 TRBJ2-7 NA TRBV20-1 CSAASGTATYEQYF TGCAGTGCAGCCTCCGGGACAGCCACCTACGAGCAGTACTTC
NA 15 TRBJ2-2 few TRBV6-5 CASSYSGQGSGELFF TGTGCCAGCAGTTACTCCGGGCAGGGGTCCGGGGAGCTGTTTTTT
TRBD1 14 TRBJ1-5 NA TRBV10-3 CAIRETGPHQPQHF TGTGCCATCAGGGAGACAGGGCCCCATCAGCCCCAGCATTTT
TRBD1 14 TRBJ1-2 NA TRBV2 CASSPTGSGYGYTF TGTGCCAGCAGTCCGACAGGGTCGGGGTATGGCTACACCTTC